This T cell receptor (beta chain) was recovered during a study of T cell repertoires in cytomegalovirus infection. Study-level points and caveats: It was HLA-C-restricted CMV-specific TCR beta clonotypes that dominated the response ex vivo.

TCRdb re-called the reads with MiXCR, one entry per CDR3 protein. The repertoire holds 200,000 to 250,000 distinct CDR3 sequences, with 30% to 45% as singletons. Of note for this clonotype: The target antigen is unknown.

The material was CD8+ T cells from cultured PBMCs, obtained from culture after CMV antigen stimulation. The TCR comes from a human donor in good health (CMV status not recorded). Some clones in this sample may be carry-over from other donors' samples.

The CDR3 nucleotides read TGTGCCAGTAGTATCGCGACGGGACAGGGGCCCCGTATGAACACTGAAGCTTTCTTT. Protein sequence: CASSIATGQGPRMNTEAFF. The chain uses TRBV19 and TRBJ1-1; the match to TRBD1 covers 10 bases. CDR3 size: 19 residues. Trimming removed 3 bases from V and 0 bases from J; junction bases left unmatched: 13. Per germline, CDR1 LNHDA and CDR2 SQIVND (reference sequence).